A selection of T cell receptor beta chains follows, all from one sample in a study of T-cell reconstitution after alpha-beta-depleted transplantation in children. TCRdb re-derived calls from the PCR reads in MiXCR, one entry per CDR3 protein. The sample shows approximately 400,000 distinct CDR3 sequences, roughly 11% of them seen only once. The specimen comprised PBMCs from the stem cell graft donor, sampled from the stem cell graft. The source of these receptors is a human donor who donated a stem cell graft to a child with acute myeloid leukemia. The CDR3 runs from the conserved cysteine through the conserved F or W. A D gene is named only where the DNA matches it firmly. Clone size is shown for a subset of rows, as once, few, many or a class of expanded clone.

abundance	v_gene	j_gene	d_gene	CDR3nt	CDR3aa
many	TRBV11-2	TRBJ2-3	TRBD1	TGTGCCAGCAGCTTAGAACAGGGGACAGATACGCAGTATTTT	CASSLEQGTDTQYF
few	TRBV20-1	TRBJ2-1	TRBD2	TGCAGTGCTCCCCGGAGCGGGGGGGCCAGTGAGCAGTTCTTC	CSAPRSGGASEQFF
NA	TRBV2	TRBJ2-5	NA	TGTGCCAGCACTCGGTTCCAAGAGACCCAGTACTTC	CASTRFQETQYF
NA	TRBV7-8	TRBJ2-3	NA	TGTGCCAGCACGGAGGAGGACTGGGAATGGGCAGATACGCAGTATTTT	CASTEEDWEWADTQYF
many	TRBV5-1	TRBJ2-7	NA	TGCGCCAGCAGCTTGGTATTGGTAAAAGGTGGCGAGCAGTACTTC	CASSLVLVKGGEQYF
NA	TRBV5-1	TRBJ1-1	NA	TGCGCCAGCAGCCCTGACGGAATGGCTGAAGCTTTCTTT	CASSPDGMAEAFF
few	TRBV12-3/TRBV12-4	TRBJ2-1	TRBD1	TGTGCCAGCAGACTCCTGGGCGGACAGGGGATATACAATGAGCAGTTCTTC	CASRLLGGQGIYNEQFF
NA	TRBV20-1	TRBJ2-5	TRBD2	TGCTGTGCTAGATCATTACTAGCGGGAGGAGCGGAGACCCAGTACTTC	CCARSLLAGGAETQYF
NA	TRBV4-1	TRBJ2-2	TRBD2	TGCGCCAGCAGCCGCTCGGGACTAGCGGCGAACACCGGGGAGCTGTTTTTT	CASSRSGLAANTGELFF
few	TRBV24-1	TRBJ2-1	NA	TGTGCCACCAGCAGTGACAGAAACAATGAGCAGTTCTTC	CATSSDRNNEQFF
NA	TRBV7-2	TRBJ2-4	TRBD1	TGTGCCAGCAGCTTAGAGACATTGGTCCAGGGGGTTCAGTACTTC	CASSLETLVQGVQYF
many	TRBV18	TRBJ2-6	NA	TGTGCCAGCAGTCCGCAGGGGTCCGGGGCCAACGTCCTGACTTTC	CASSPQGSGANVLTF
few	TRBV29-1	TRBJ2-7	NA	TGCAGCGTTGTGTTTTCCGGAGGCTACGAGCAGTACTTC	CSVVFSGGYEQYF
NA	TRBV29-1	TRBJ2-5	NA	TGCAGCGTTGAGGTGGTCACCCAGGTCGCCCGTAACACCCAAGAGACCCAGTACTTC	CSVEVVTQVARNTQETQYF
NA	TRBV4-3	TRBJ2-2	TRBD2	TGCGCCAGCAGCCTAAGATTGGGGGGGAGCACCGGGGAGCTGTTTTTT	CASSLRLGGSTGELFF
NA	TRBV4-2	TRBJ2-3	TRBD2	TGTGCCAGCCGTTTAGGAGCGGGAGCAGATACGCAGTATTTT	CASRLGAGADTQYF
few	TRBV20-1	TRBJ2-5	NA	TGCAGTGCTAAGGGTAGCACGCAGACCCAGTACTTC	CSAKGSTQTQYF
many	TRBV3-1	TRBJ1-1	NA	TGTGCCAGCAGAGGGGACGGAGCCACTGAAGCTTTCTTT	CASRGDGATEAFF
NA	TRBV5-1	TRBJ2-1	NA	TGCGCCAGCAGCTTGATGGGCGGGACTGTCTACAATGAGCAGTTCTTC	CASSLMGGTVYNEQFF
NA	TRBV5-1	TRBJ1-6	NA	TGCGCCAGCAAGGTTGGAGGTTCACCCCTCCACTTT	CASKVGGSPLHF
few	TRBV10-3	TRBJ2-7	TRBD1	TGTGCCATCAGAGGGACAGGGATTACCTACGAGCAGTACTTC	CAIRGTGITYEQYF
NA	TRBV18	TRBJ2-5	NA	TGTGCCAGCTCACCAGAGGTCCAGGGGACCCAGTACTTC	CASSPEVQGTQYF
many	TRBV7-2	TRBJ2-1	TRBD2	TGTGCCAGCAGCTTAGGACTAGCGGGAGTGAGACAGTTCTTC	CASSLGLAGVRQFF
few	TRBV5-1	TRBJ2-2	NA	TGCGCCAGCAGCTTGTTAGCGGGACAGACCACCGGGGAGCTGTTTTTT	CASSLLAGQTTGELFF
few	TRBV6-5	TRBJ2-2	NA	TGTGCCAGCAGTTACGGACCGATTAACACCGGGGAGCTGTTTTTT	CASSYGPINTGELFF
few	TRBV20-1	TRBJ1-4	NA	TGCAGTGCGCCTGAAGCCGGGAAACTGTTTTTT	CSAPEAGKLFF
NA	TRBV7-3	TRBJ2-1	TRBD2	TGTGCCAGCAGCTTAGGACTAGCGGATATAGACAATGAGCAGTTCTTC	CASSLGLADIDNEQFF
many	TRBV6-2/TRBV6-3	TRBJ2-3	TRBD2	TGTGCCAGCAGTATTAGCGGGACCAACACAGATACGCAGTATTTT	CASSISGTNTDTQYF
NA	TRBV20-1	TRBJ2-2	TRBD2	TGCAGTGCCAATGGGGGGGAGGGGAACACCGGGGAGCTGTTTTTT	CSANGGEGNTGELFF
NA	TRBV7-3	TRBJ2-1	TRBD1	TGTGCCAGCAGCCCGGGACAGCCGAGTGAGCAGTTCTTC	CASSPGQPSEQFF
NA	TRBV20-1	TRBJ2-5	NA	TGCAGTGCTTTGGGGGCGCGGTTTCTAGAGACCCAGTACTTC	CSALGARFLETQYF
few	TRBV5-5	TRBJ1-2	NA	TGTGCCAGCAGCCCCTCAGGTGCCGGAGGTGTGCTATATGGCTACACCTTC	CASSPSGAGGVLYGYTF
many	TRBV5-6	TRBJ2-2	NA	TGTGCCAGCAGCGACTACGCCAACACCGGGGAGCTGTTTTTT	CASSDYANTGELFF